Each of the 24 T cell receptor beta chains below was sequenced from the same sample in a study of blood T cell repertoires in COVID-19. Libraries were prepared by immunoSEQ multiplex PCR; TCRdb keeps only in-frame clonotypes and omits some of them. The data hold about 210,000 clones, with roughly four fifths observed a single time. The specimen was peripheral blood. The receptor set was obtained from a woman aged 40 to 50 with active or convalescent COVID-19.

This chain connects TRBV11-2 to TRBJ1-1; possible D gene TRBD1, 5 bases. The CDR3 sequence is 16 residues long. Trimming took 2 bases from V and 0 from J, leaving 13 bases between them. Germline-derived CDR1 and CDR2 are SGHAT and FQNNGV. The CDR3 is CASSLLGGRVNTEAFF. CDR3 nucleotide sequence: TGTGCCAGCAGCTTATTGGGGGGACGGGTGAACACTGAAGCTTTCTTT. Drawing the rest from reference TRBV11-2 and TRBJ1-1, the complete variable domain is EAGVAQSPRYKIIEKRQSVAFWCNPISGHATLYWYQQILGQGPKLLIQFQNNGVVDDSQLPKDRFSAERLKGVDSTLKIQPAKLEDSAVYLCASSLLGGRVNTEAFFGQGTRLTVV.

This clone is classed as medium-sized. The V and J genes are TRBV5-6 and TRBJ2-5; D is perhaps TRBD1 (5 bases). The CDR3 is made up of 18 amino acids. Germline-derived CDR1 and CDR2 are SGHDT and YYEEEE. The germline V and J ends were trimmed by 0 bases and 0 bases, with 18 bases remaining between them. CDR3 sequence (DNA): TGTGCCAGCAGCTTGGATCCCTCGACAGACCTGTACCAAGAGACCCAGTACTTC. This translates into CASSLDPSTDLYQETQYF.

V is TRBV18 and J is TRBJ1-2; D is possibly TRBD1 (6 bases). CDR1 KGHSH and CDR2 LQKENI come from the germline V gene. V was pared by 3 bases and J by 8 bases, with 13 bases between. The CDR3 runs 13 residues. CDR3 in amino acids: CASSPGQPPGYTF. The CDR3 DNA is TGTGCCAGCTCACCCGGACAGCCACCCGGCTACACCTTC.

The chain carries TRBV28 and TRBJ2-1; 9 bases are a match to TRBD2. V lost 3 bases to trimming and J lost 5 bases; unmatched junction nucleotides: 5. CDR1 is MDHEN and CDR2 is SYDVKM in the germline V gene. The CDR3 is 15 residues long. CDR3 DNA: TGTGCCAGCAGTTTCTCCCCTAGCGGGGACAATGAGCAGTTCTTC. Translated, it gives CASSFSPSGDNEQFF.

The gene calls are TRBV19 and TRBJ2-7; D is uncertain. The CDR3 has 13 residues. Trimming removed 5 bases at V and 5 bases at J, with 13 bases between. CDR1 is LNHDA and CDR2 is SQIVND in the germline V gene (reference sequence). CDR3 nucleotides: TGTGCCAGTAGTGTCGTAGAGACTGACGAGCAGTACTTC. It translates to CASSVVETDEQYF. The whole variable domain, filled in from reference TRBV19 and TRBJ2-7, reads DGGITQSPKYLFRKEGQNVTLSCEQNLNHDAMYWYRQDPGQGLRLIYYSQIVNDFQKGDIAEGYSVSREKKESFPLTVTSAQKNPTAFYLCASSVVETDEQYFGPGTRLTVT.

The chain is built from TRBV4-3 and TRBJ1-1; 7 nucleotides line up with TRBD1. This CDR3 has 14 amino acids. Germline trimming cut 2 bases from V and 1 base from J; bases unmatched to any gene: 1. Per germline, CDR1 LGHNA and CDR2 YSLEER. For the CDR3, the DNA is TGCGCCAGCAGCCAACAGGGGGGGAACACTGAAGCTTTCTTT. Its translation is CASSQQGGNTEAFF.

The chain links TRBV27 to TRBJ2-1; no firm D call. Germline V CDR1 and CDR2: MNHEY, SMNVEV (reference sequence). The CDR3 length is 16 residues. Trimming took off 2 bases at V and 0 bases at J, with 11 bases between the two ends. The CDR3 loop reads CASSLASFASYNEQFF. The CDR3 bases are TGTGCCAGCAGTTTAGCCAGTTTCGCCTCCTACAATGAGCAGTTCTTC.

In its sample, this clone was seen once. The rearrangement links TRBV30 to TRBJ2-7; D possibly corresponds to TRBD2 (7 bases). CDR3 length: 15 residues. The germline CDR1 and CDR2 sequences are GTSNPN and SVGIG (reference sequence). The V and J ends lost 5 bases and 5 bases respectively, with 22 bases between them. CDR3 residues: CAWCPKGGDSNEQYF. CDR3 nucleotide sequence: TGTGCCTGGTGCCCTAAGGGGGGGGATTCAAACGAGCAGTACTTC.

This clone appeared a few times. V gene TRBV13 combines with J gene TRBJ2-2; TRBD1 is a possible D gene (6 bases). Per the germline V gene, CDR1 is PRHDT and CDR2 is FYEKMQ (reference sequence). There are 15 residues in the CDR3. The V end was cut by 5 bases, the J end by 7 bases, with 17 bases between. The CDR3 sequence is CASSPQGGRVGELFF. The CDR3 DNA is TGTGCCAGCAGCCCACAGGGTGGTCGGGTCGGGGAGCTGTTTTTT.

This clone was recorded only once. The chain carries TRBV4-2 and TRBJ2-3; 13 bases are a match to TRBD2. J lost 5 bases, V lost 1 base, and 0 bases had no gene match. Germline lookup yields CDR1 LGHNA and CDR2 YNFKEQ. This CDR3 region has 15 residues. CDR3 in amino acids: CASSQGTSGRDTQYF. DNA of the CDR3: TGTGCCAGCAGCCAAGGGACTAGCGGGAGAGATACGCAGTATTTT.

The chain combines TRBV18 with TRBJ2-7; 9 nucleotides agree with TRBD1. The germline CDR1 and CDR2 sequences are KGHSH and LQKENI. This CDR3 has 17 amino acids. The V gene end was trimmed by 5 bases and the J gene end by 1 base; junction bases not matched to a gene: 12. The CDR3 sequence is CASSFYAGGTGSYEQYF. CDR3 DNA: TGTGCCAGCTCATTTTATGCGGGTGGGACAGGGTCCTACGAGCAGTACTTC.

This clone has a handful of counts. The chain joins TRBV2 to TRBJ1-5; 7 bases align to TRBD1. Germline trimming cut 5 bases from V and 5 bases from J; bases unmatched to any gene: 9. The CDR3 runs to 15 residues. Germline CDR1 is SNHLY and CDR2 is FYNNEI. In DNA, the CDR3 is TGTGCCAGCAGTTTGACAGGGTCAAGTCATCAGCCCCAGCATTTT. As protein: CASSLTGSSHQPQHF. Variable domain in full (rest from reference TRBV2 and TRBJ1-5): EPEVTQTPSHQVTQMGQEVILRCVPISNHLYFYWYRQILGQKVEFLVSFYNNEISEKSEIFDDQFSVERPDGSNFTLKIRSTKLEDSAMYFCASSLTGSSHQPQHFGDGTRLSIL.

The chain carries TRBV10-3 and TRBJ2-1; TRBD1 might be the D (7 bases). This CDR3 is 17 amino acids long. V lost 5 bases and J lost 7, with 24 bases in between. Germline loops: CDR1 ENHRY, CDR2 SYGVKD. The CDR3 here is CAISPHGGGSELNEQFF. CDR3 bases: TGTGCCATCAGTCCCCATGGAGGGGGCAGCGAGCTGAATGAGCAGTTCTTC.

This clone has only one observation. The chain recombines TRBV21-1 with TRBJ2-7; TRBD2 is taken as the D call from the table, unchecked against the DNA. TRBV21-1 is annotated as a pseudogene. The CDR3 spans 15 residues. CDR3 in DNA: TGTGCCAGCAGCAAAGCGAAGCCGGGATCCTACGAGCAGTACTTC. This gives the protein CASSKAKPGSYEQYF.

The chain employs TRBV5-1 and TRBJ2-5; 7 nucleotides line up with TRBD2. With 0 bases clipped from V and 4 bases from J, the junction kept 6 bases outside the gene matches. The CDR3 is 15 amino acids. Germline CDR1 and CDR2: SGHRS and YFSETQ. The CDR3 loop is CASSLDPGLLETQYF. DNA for the CDR3: TGCGCCAGCAGCTTGGACCCGGGACTATTAGAGACCCAGTACTTC. Based on the CDR3 plus reference TRBV5-1 and TRBJ2-5, the full variable domain is KAGVTQTPRYLIKTRGQQVTLSCSPISGHRSVSWYQQTPGQGLQFLFEYFSETQRNKGNFPGRFSGRQFSNSRSEMNVSTLELGDSALYLCASSLDPGLLETQYFGPGTRLLVL.

This chain links TRBV24-1 with TRBJ2-7; 7 bases are shared with TRBD1. Germline V lookup: CDR1 KGHDR, CDR2 SFDVKD. The CDR3 extends over 13 amino acids. Losses at the gene ends were 4 bases for V and 3 bases for J; bases not matched to a gene: 2. The CDR3 DNA reads as TGTGCCACCAGTGACCGACAGGGCTACGAGCAGTACTTC. It yields the protein CATSDRQGYEQYF.

The CDR3 DNA reads as TGTGCCAGCAGGGAGCGGGAGGGTTACACAGATACGCAGTATTTT. Its protein is CASREREGYTDTQYF. This chain joins TRBV2 and TRBJ2-3, with 10 bases aligning to TRBD2. The CDR3 runs 15 residues. Germline-derived CDR1 and CDR2 are SNHLY and FYNNEI. The V gene end was trimmed by 6 bases and the J gene end by 2 bases; junction bases not matched to a gene: 5.

This chain links TRBV21-1 with TRBJ1-1; the listed D gene, TRBD1, was not tested against the DNA. TRBV21-1 is reported as a pseudogene. The CDR3 loop spans 14 amino acids. This chain's CDR3 is CASSKVETGNEAFF. CDR3 in DNA: TGTGCCAGCAGCAAAGTGGAGACAGGGAATGAAGCTTTCTTT.

The V and J genes are TRBV12-5 and TRBJ2-5; TRBD1 matches 8 bases. This CDR3 is built from 15 residues. Losses at the gene ends were 6 bases for V and 1 base for J; bases not matched to a gene: 7. Germline CDR1 reads LGHNT; CDR2 reads FRNRAP. CDR3 in amino acids: CASGSGTGRQETQYF. The DNA of the CDR3 is TGTGCTAGTGGCTCCGGGACAGGCCGCCAAGAGACCCAGTACTTC.

The chain links TRBV21-1 to TRBJ2-1; the D call TRBD1 from the table was never checked on the DNA. TRBV21-1 is flagged as a pseudogene. The CDR3 runs to 18 residues. The CDR3 reads CASSKSWTGGKWFFGEFF. The CDR3 DNA reads as TGTGCCAGCAGCAAAAGTTGGACAGGGGGGAAATGGTTTTTCGGGGAGTTCTTC.

The chain carries TRBV3-1 (or the pseudogene TRBV3-2) and TRBJ1-3; TRBD1 matches 8 bases. Germline V gene data show CDR1 as LGHDT and CDR2 as YNNKEL (reference sequence). The CDR3 covers 16 residues. J gave up 5 bases and V 3 bases, and 9 bases lay outside the gene matches. In nucleotides, the CDR3 is TGTGCCAGCAGCCAGACCGGGACAGGAAAGAGAAACACCATATATTTT. This sequence encodes CASSQTGTGKRNTIYF.

V gene TRBV19 combines with J gene TRBJ1-5; D call uncertain. CDR3 length: 15 amino acids. V shed 6 bases and J shed 0 bases, with 12 bases lying between them. Germline V CDR1 and CDR2: LNHDA, SQIVND (reference sequence). The CDR3 DNA reads as TGTGCCAGTAGCACTGGGCAGCCTAGCAATCAGCCCCAGCATTTT. Amino acids: CASSTGQPSNQPQHF.

V and J are TRBV5-1 and TRBJ2-3, with 9 bases lining up with TRBD2. V lost 6 bases and J lost 0; bases outside the gene matches: 5. Germline V gives CDR1 SGHRS, CDR2 YFSETQ. The CDR3 covers 15 residues. The CDR3 coding sequence is TGCGCCAGCACCCGCGGGGGGGCAAGCACAGATACGCAGTATTTT. Protein sequence: CASTRGGASTDTQYF.

V usage is TRBV15 and J usage is TRBJ1-3, with 8 bases that match TRBD1. The trim removed 0 bases at V and 4 bases at J, leaving 5 bases unmatched. The germline gives CDR1 LNHNV, CDR2 YYDKDF (reference sequence). The CDR3 is 16 residues long. This chain's CDR3 is CATSRDRGPGGNTIYF. The CDR3 nucleotides are TGTGCCACCAGCAGAGACAGGGGGCCAGGGGGAAACACCATATATTTT. Full variable domain (rest looked up from reference TRBV15 and TRBJ1-3): DAMVIQNPRYQVTQFGKPVTLSCSQTLNHNVMYWYQQKSSQAPKLLFHYYDKDFNNEADTPDNFQSRRPNTSFCFLDIRSPGLGDTAMYLCATSRDRGPGGNTIYFGEGSWLTVV.